The 5 T cell receptor beta chains listed next were all sequenced from one sample in a study of shared clonotypes between healthy human individuals. TCRdb's table, derived via immunoSEQ multiplex PCR, lists solely in-frame clones and lacks some. Of some 200,000 clones listed, approximately 60% were seen once; the top ten hold 10%. The sequencing sample was made of memory CD4+ T cells sorted from blood. Described subset: CD45RA-negative fraction. Receptors originate from a man younger than 45 in good health.

This chain links TRBV29-1 with TRBJ2-7; tentatively, D is TRBD1 or TRBD2 (5 bases each). This CDR3 is built from 16 residues. With 1 base removed from V and 3 bases from J, the gap between germline ends came to 19 bases. CDR1 and CDR2 from the germline V gene are SQVTM and ANQGSEA. The CDR3 DNA follows: TGCAGCGTTGAAGGGTATACCGGGACCGGCAGCTACGAGCAGTACTTC. Protein sequence: CSVEGYTGTGSYEQYF.

The sample holds a few counts of this clone. The chain uses TRBV5-1 and TRBJ2-1; 7 bases are shared with TRBD1. In germline, CDR1 is SGHRS, CDR2 YFSETQ. With 0 bases clipped from V and 15 bases from J, the junction kept 12 bases outside the gene matches. The CDR3 runs to 14 residues. The CDR3 sequence is CASSLGQTGLDGFF. CDR3 in DNA: TGCGCCAGCAGCTTGGGACAGACAGGGCTTGATGGGTTCTTC.

The chain couples TRBV7-9 to TRBJ1-5, with a tentative D call TRBD1 (6 bases). The CDR3 extends over 14 amino acids. Germline lookup yields CDR1 SEHNR and CDR2 FQNEAQ (reference sequence). The V end lost 5 bases, the J end lost 1 base, and 9 bases lay between the germline ends. This chain's CDR3 is CASSDGQSNQPQHF. The CDR3 coding sequence is TGTGCCAGCAGCGATGGACAGAGCAATCAGCCCCAGCATTTT.

The CDR3 protein is CATSPNTGELFF. DNA for the CDR3: TGCGCCACCAGCCCGAACACCGGGGAGCTGTTTTTT. This chain joins TRBV10-1 and TRBJ2-2; unclear D gene. CDR1 is WNHNN and CDR2 is SYGVQD in the germline V gene (reference sequence). Trimming took off 10 bases at V and 0 bases at J, with 6 bases between the two ends. This CDR3 region has 12 residues.

This chain connects TRBV2 to TRBJ2-1; 8 positions match TRBD1. This CDR3 spans 17 amino acids. Germline V gene data show CDR1 as SNHLY and CDR2 as FYNNEI. Losses at the gene ends were 5 bases for V and 4 bases for J; bases not matched to a gene: 13. The CDR3 nucleotides read TGTGCCAGCAGTAACATAGGACAGGGATCCCAATACAATGAGCAGTTCTTC. Residues: CASSNIGQGSQYNEQFF.